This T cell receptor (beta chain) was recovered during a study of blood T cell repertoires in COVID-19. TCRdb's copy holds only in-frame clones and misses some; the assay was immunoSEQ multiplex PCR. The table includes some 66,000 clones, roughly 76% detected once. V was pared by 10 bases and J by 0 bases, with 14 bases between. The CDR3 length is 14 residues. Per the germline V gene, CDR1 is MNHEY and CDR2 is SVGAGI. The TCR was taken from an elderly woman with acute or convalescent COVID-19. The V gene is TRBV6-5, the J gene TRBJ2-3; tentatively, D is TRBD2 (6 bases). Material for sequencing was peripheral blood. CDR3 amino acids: CATSEGYSTDTQYF. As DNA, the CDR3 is TGTGCCACCTCGGAGGGGTACAGCACAGATACGCAGTATTTT.